Below are 26 T cell receptor beta chains sequenced from a single sample in a study of siplizumab effects on memory and regulatory T cells. The data were produced by immunoSEQ multiplex PCR, yet TCRdb's version contains in-frame clones alone and is incomplete. The sample carries about 100,000 clones, about 91% recorded once. The sample taken for sequencing was CD4+ T cells sorted from blood. These receptors came from a human donor in good health.

The rearrangement joins TRBV6-4 to TRBJ1-6; 8 bases line up with TRBD1. Germline V lookup: CDR1 MRHNA, CDR2 SNTAGT. Trimming removed 5 bases from V and 10 bases from J; junction bases left unmatched: 4. The CDR3 extends over 13 amino acids. CDR3 region: CASSNTGGSPLHF. The DNA for the CDR3 is TGTGCCAGCAGTAATACAGGGGGGTCACCCCTCCACTTT.

The chain carries TRBV18 and TRBJ2-7; 8 bases fit TRBD2. The J segment lost 0 bases and the V segment lost 8 bases, leaving 6 bases of the junction unmatched. The germline CDR1 and CDR2 sequences are KGHSH and LQKENI. This CDR3 comprises 14 residues. The DNA of the CDR3 is TGTGCCAGCGTCGGCAGCGGGGGCTCCTACGAGCAGTACTTC. Its protein is CASVGSGGSYEQYF.

This chain connects TRBV5-6 to TRBJ1-2; a weak D match, TRBD1 (5 bases). Germline loops: CDR1 SGHDT, CDR2 YYEEEE. The CDR3 contains 14 residues. V was clipped by 2 bases and J by 2 bases, with 10 bases between them. CDR3: CASSLGGANYGYTF. The CDR3 DNA is TGTGCCAGCAGCTTAGGAGGGGCGAACTATGGCTACACCTTC. The full variable domain, in which reference TRBV5-6 and TRBJ1-2 provide the parts outside the CDR3, is DAGVTQSPTHLIKTRGQQVTLRCSPKSGHDTVSWYQQALGQGPQFIFQYYEEEERQRGNFPDRFSGHQFPNYSSELNVNALLLGDSALYLCASSLGGANYGYTFGSGTRLTVV.

The chain has TRBV7-8 and TRBJ2-5, with 8 bases that match TRBD1. The V segment lost 6 bases and the J segment 2 bases; nucleotides outside the gene matches: 5. The germline V gene has CDR1 SGHVS and CDR2 FQNEAQ. The length of the CDR3 is 14 residues. CDR3 sequence (DNA): TGTGCCAGCAGGTCCGGACAGGGTCAAGAGACCCAGTACTTC. The encoded protein is CASRSGQGQETQYF.

This chain connects TRBV6-5 to TRBJ1-2, with a weak D call TRBD1 (6 bases). The V gene lost 5 bases and the J gene lost 5 bases, with 12 bases spanning the gap. The V gene's germline CDR1 is MNHEY and CDR2 SVGAGI. The CDR3 is 13 amino acids. CDR3 sequence (DNA): TGTGCCAGCAGTACGGGGGCAAGATATGGCTACACCTTC. This codes for CASSTGARYGYTF.

The rearrangement joins TRBV9 to TRBJ2-1; 13 bases fit TRBD2. This CDR3 region has 15 residues. The germline gives CDR1 SGDLS, CDR2 YYNGEE. V lost 4 bases to trimming and J lost 7 bases; unmatched junction nucleotides: 5. CDR3 nucleotide sequence: TGTGCCAGCAGCCACGGACTAGCGGGGGAAAATGAGCAGTTCTTC. Its translation: CASSHGLAGENEQFF.

Only one count was recorded for this clone. The chain is built from TRBV30 and TRBJ1-6; 7 positions agree with TRBD1. This CDR3 has 13 amino acids. Unmatched junction bases numbered 9, after V lost 3 bases and J lost 13 bases. Germline V lookup: CDR1 GTSNPN, CDR2 SVGIG (reference sequence). This chain's CDR3 is CAWRDRQITPLHF. The CDR3 DNA reads TGTGCCTGGAGGGACAGGCAGATTACCCCCCTCCACTTT.

The chain uses TRBV25-1 and TRBJ2-1; the D gene is possibly TRBD1 (6 bases). The CDR3 is made up of 14 amino acids. The V end lost 7 bases, the J end lost 5 bases, and 15 bases lay between the germline ends. Germline values: CDR1 MGHDK, CDR2 SYGVNS. CDR3 in amino acids: CASKEQGSHNEQFF. CDR3 sequence (DNA): TGTGCCAGCAAGGAACAGGGTTCGCACAATGAGCAGTTCTTC.

This clone was counted once. This chain links TRBV6-5 with TRBJ2-2; D possibly corresponds to TRBD2 (5 bases). The germline V and J ends were trimmed by 6 bases and 5 bases, with 10 bases remaining between them. The CDR3 extends over 13 amino acids. Per germline, CDR1 MNHEY and CDR2 SVGAGI. CDR3 in DNA: TGTGCCAGCAGCTGGAGCGGAACCGGGGAGCTGTTTTTT. Protein product: CASSWSGTGELFF.

The chain recombines TRBV7-2 with TRBJ2-7; 13 nucleotides agree with TRBD2. The CDR3 covers 14 residues. V trimming: 5 bases; J trimming: 4 bases; junction bases outside the gene matches: 2. The germline V gene has CDR1 SGHTA and CDR2 FQGNSA. The CDR3 here is CASSTSGGVYEQYF. The CDR3 bases are TGTGCCAGCAGCACTAGCGGGGGGGTTTACGAGCAGTACTTC.

The rearrangement uses TRBV5-6 and TRBJ2-7; perhaps TRBD1 as D (6 bases). V was cut by 4 bases and J by 4 bases, with 12 bases left in between. Germline CDR1 is SGHDT and CDR2 is YYEEEE. This CDR3 spans 13 amino acids. As DNA, the CDR3 is TGTGCCAGCAGCGGTCAGGGGAGATACGAGCAGTACTTC. It codes for CASSGQGRYEQYF.

This chain uses TRBV2 with TRBJ2-7, with 9 nucleotides matching TRBD1. From germline, CDR1 is SNHLY and CDR2 FYNNEI. J gave up 4 bases and V 1 base, and 11 bases lay outside the gene matches. The CDR3 extends over 17 amino acids. The CDR3 coding sequence is TGTGCCAGCAGTGAAGTAAGGCCCGGGACAGGGAATTACGAGCAGTACTTC. Translation gives CASSEVRPGTGNYEQYF.

The chain carries TRBV25-1 and TRBJ1-1, with a possible D match to TRBD1 (5 bases). The V and J ends lost 2 bases and 8 bases respectively, with 18 bases between them. Germline CDR1 is MGHDK and CDR2 is SYGVNS. The CDR3 runs 15 residues. CDR3 loop: CASSEGGAAGGEAFF. The CDR3 region has the DNA TGTGCCAGCAGTGAAGGTGGAGCCGCTGGGGGGGAAGCTTTCTTT.

The chain uses TRBV4-2 and TRBJ2-3, with TRBD2 identical over 9 bases. CDR1 LGHNA and CDR2 YNFKEQ come from the germline V gene. CDR3 length: 16 amino acids. After removal of 6 bases from V and 2 bases from J, the junction contained 9 bases not matched to a gene. The CDR3 sequence: CASSPALAGFTDTQYF. The CDR3 nucleotides read TGTGCCAGCAGTCCTGCCCTAGCGGGGTTCACAGATACGCAGTATTTT.

The chain employs TRBV15 and TRBJ2-1, with 11 bases lining up with TRBD2. The CDR3 sequence is 16 residues long. CDR1 is LNHNV, CDR2 YYDKDF, per germline (reference sequence). The V gene end was trimmed by 6 bases and the J gene end by 7 bases; junction bases not matched to a gene: 11. The CDR3 spells CATSNSGGAKMNEQFF. The CDR3 DNA reads TGTGCCACCAGTAATAGCGGGGGGGCCAAGATGAATGAGCAGTTCTTC.

The J gene is TRBJ1-1, the V gene TRBV5-1, with 7 bases aligning to TRBD1. The trim removed 4 bases at V and 4 bases at J, leaving 10 bases unmatched. This CDR3 contains 15 residues. The germline CDR1 and CDR2 sequences are SGHRS and YFSETQ. CDR3 DNA sequence: TGCGCCAGCAGCCTAAGACAGGGACGTGGCACTGAAGCTTTCTTT. Amino acids: CASSLRQGRGTEAFF.

Comment on this clone: This sample includes further DNA sequences coding for the same CDR3. V is TRBV5-1 and J is TRBJ2-7, with 10 bases identical to TRBD1. This CDR3 is built from 14 residues. Per the germline V gene, CDR1 is SGHRS and CDR2 is YFSETQ. The junction had 3 bases not matched to a gene; V was cut back by 4 bases and J by 2 bases. The CDR3 coding sequence is TGCGCCAGCAGCCAGGGACAGGGGACCTACGAGCAGTACTTC. Translated, it gives CASSQGQGTYEQYF.

This clone came up once. The chain carries TRBV6-5 and TRBJ1-3; D perhaps matches TRBD1 (5 bases). Trimming took 6 bases from V and 7 from J, leaving 16 bases between them. Germline assignment: CDR1 MNHEY and CDR2 SVGAGI. This CDR3 contains 14 residues. The CDR3 DNA reads TGTGCCAGCAGCAACGGGGGACCCAGGAACACCATATATTTT. As protein: CASSNGGPRNTIYF.

The CDR3 coding sequence is TGTGCCATCAGTGAACCGGGGGCGAACACTGAAGCTTTCTTT. Amino acids: CAISEPGANTEAFF. The chain carries TRBV10-3 and TRBJ1-1; the D gene is possibly TRBD1 (6 bases). The CDR3 sequence is 14 residues long. Germline CDR1 ENHRY, CDR2 SYGVKD. Trimming removed 3 bases at V and 1 base at J, with 9 bases between.

The chain uses TRBV5-8 and TRBJ2-1; D perhaps matches TRBD2 (5 bases). Looked up from germline, CDR1 is SGHTS and CDR2 is YDEGEE. Trimming removed 4 bases from V and 7 bases from J, with 15 bases in between. CDR3 length: 14 residues. CDR3 region: CASSAGGFANEQFF. CDR3 bases: TGTGCCAGCAGCGCGGGTGGTTTTGCAAATGAGCAGTTCTTC.

The V gene is TRBV5-1, the J gene TRBJ2-5, with a tentative D call TRBD2 (6 bases). Per germline, CDR1 SGHRS and CDR2 YFSETQ. Trimming shortened V by 0 bases and J by 5 bases, and 14 bases separated the two germline ends. This CDR3 has 15 residues. The CDR3 coding sequence is TGCGCCAGCAGCTTGGCCGTTGGGGGGAAGGAGACCCAGTACTTC. Amino acid sequence: CASSLAVGGKETQYF. The full variable domain, its missing parts supplied by reference TRBV5-1 and TRBJ2-5, is KAGVTQTPRYLIKTRGQQVTLSCSPISGHRSVSWYQQTPGQGLQFLFEYFSETQRNKGNFPGRFSGRQFSNSRSEMNVSTLELGDSALYLCASSLAVGGKETQYFGPGTRLLVL.

The chain carries TRBV7-2 and TRBJ1-1; 7 nucleotides match TRBD1. V dropped 5 bases and J dropped 3; count of bases not matched to a gene: 9. This CDR3 region has 15 residues. Germline values: CDR1 SGHTA, CDR2 FQGNSA. The CDR3 nucleotides read TGTGCCAGCAGCACCAAAGCAGGGGGGCACACTGAAGCTTTCTTT. This codes for CASSTKAGGHTEAFF. Combining the CDR3 with reference TRBV7-2 and TRBJ1-1 gives the whole variable domain GAGVSQSPSNKVTEKGKDVELRCDPISGHTALYWYRQSLGQGLEFLIYFQGNSAPDKSGLPSDRFSAERTGGSVSTLTIQRTQQEDSAVYLCASSTKAGGHTEAFFGQGTRLTVV.

This rearrangement joins TRBV7-2 to TRBJ2-7, with 7 bases matching TRBD2. This CDR3 is built from 14 residues. In germline, CDR1 is SGHTA, CDR2 FQGNSA. V was pared by 5 bases and J by 2 bases, with 6 bases of the junction left unmatched. Here the CDR3 DNA reads TGTGCCAGCAGCGCCCGACTAGCCGCCTACGAGCAGTACTTC. It codes for CASSARLAAYEQYF.

This sequence joins TRBV20-1 and TRBJ1-3; D may be TRBD1 (5 bases). The CDR3 has 10 residues. V was trimmed by 0 bases and J by 16 bases, leaving 10 bases between them. Germline V gene sequence: CDR1 DFQATT, CDR2 SNEGSKA (reference sequence). The CDR3 sequence is CSARDQGDYF. In DNA form, the CDR3 reads TGCAGTGCTAGAGATCAAGGGGACTATTTT.

The rearrangement joins TRBV18 to TRBJ1-5, with D perhaps matching TRBD1 (6 bases). The CDR3 sequence is 15 residues long. The ends were cut back, 3 bases at V and 6 bases at J, with 15 bases in the middle. Germline CDR1 KGHSH, CDR2 LQKENI. The CDR3 is CASSPQGTTGQPQHF. The CDR3 DNA is TGTGCCAGCTCACCGCAGGGGACGACGGGTCAGCCCCAGCATTTT.

This chain uses TRBV7-3 with TRBJ2-2; D uncertain. Germline V gene data show CDR1 as SGHTA and CDR2 as FQGTGA. The V end was cut by 1 base, the J end by 4 bases, with 10 bases between. The CDR3 totals 15 residues. DNA for the CDR3: TGTGCCAGCAGCTTAAATGGGAAACTCACCGGGGAGCTGTTTTTT. Its translation is CASSLNGKLTGELFF. Together with reference TRBV7-3 and TRBJ2-2, the CDR3 gives the full variable domain: GAGVSQTPSNKVTEKGKYVELRCDPISGHTALYWYRQSLGQGPEFLIYFQGTGAADDSGLPNDRFFAVRPEGSVSTLKIQRTERGDSAVYLCASSLNGKLTGELFFGEGSRLTVL.